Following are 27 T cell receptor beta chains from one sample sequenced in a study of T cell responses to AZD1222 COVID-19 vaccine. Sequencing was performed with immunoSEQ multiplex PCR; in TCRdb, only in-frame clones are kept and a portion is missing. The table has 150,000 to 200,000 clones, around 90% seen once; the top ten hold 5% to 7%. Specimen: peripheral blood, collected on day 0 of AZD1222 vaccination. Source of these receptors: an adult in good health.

CDR3 nucleotides: TGCGCCAGCAGCATGACGAGTGGACAGGTTAATGAAAAACTGTTTTTT. Protein sequence: CASSMTSGQVNEKLFF. The chain is built from TRBV5-1 and TRBJ1-4, with 7 bases identical to TRBD1. After removal of 4 bases from V and 4 bases from J, the junction contained 10 bases not matched to a gene. The V gene's germline CDR1 is SGHRS and CDR2 YFSETQ. The CDR3 has 16 residues.

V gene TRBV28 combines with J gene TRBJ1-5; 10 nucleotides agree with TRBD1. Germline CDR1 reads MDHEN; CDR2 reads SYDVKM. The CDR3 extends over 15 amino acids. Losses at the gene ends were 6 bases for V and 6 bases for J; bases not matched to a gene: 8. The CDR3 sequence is CASSPGTGEGQPQHF. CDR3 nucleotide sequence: TGTGCCAGCAGCCCCGGGACAGGGGAGGGTCAGCCCCAGCATTTT. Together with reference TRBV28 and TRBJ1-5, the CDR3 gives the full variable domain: DVKVTQSSRYLVKRTGEKVFLECVQDMDHENMFWYRQDPGLGLRLIYFSYDVKMKEKGDIPEGYSVSREKKERFSLILESASTNQTSMYLCASSPGTGEGQPQHFGDGTRLSIL.

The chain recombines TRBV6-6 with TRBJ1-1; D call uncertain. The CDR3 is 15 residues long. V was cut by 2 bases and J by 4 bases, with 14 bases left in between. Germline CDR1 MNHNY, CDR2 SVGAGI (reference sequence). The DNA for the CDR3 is TGTGCCAGCAGTTACGTTGGGCCCTCATCCACTGAAGCTTTCTTT. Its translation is CASSYVGPSSTEAFF.

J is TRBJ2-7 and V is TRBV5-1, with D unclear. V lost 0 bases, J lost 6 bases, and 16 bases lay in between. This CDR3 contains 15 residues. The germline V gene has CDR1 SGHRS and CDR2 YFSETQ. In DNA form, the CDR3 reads TGCGCCAGCAGCTTGGAGGTGGGCCCACGTGGCGAGCAGTACTTC. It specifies CASSLEVGPRGEQYF.

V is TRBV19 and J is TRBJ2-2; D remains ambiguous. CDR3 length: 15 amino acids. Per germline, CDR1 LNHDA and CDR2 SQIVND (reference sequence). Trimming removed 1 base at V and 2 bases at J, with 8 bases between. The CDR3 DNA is TGTGCCAGTAGTATAGGCAGCACAAACACCGGGGAGCTGTTTTTT. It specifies CASSIGSTNTGELFF.

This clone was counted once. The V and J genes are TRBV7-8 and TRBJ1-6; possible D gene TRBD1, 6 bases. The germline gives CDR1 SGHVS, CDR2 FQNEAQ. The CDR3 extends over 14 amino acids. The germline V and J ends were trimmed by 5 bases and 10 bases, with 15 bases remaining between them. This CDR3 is CASSLLPGASPLHF. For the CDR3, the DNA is TGTGCCAGCAGCCTACTTCCGGGGGCCTCACCCCTCCACTTT. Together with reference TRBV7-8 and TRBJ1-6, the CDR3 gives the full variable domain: GAGVSQSPRYKVAKRGQDVALRCDPISGHVSLFWYQQALGQGPEFLTYFQNEAQLDKSGLPSDRFFAERPEGSVSTLKIQRTQQEDSAVYLCASSLLPGASPLHFGNGTRLTVT.

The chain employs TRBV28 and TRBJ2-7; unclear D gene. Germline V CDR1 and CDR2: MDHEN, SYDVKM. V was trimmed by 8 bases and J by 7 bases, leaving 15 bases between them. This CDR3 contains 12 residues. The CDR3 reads CASFNILGEQYF. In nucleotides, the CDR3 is TGTGCCAGCTTCAACATTCTAGGTGAGCAGTACTTC. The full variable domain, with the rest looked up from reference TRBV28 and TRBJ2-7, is DVKVTQSSRYLVKRTGEKVFLECVQDMDHENMFWYRQDPGLGLRLIYFSYDVKMKEKGDIPEGYSVSREKKERFSLILESASTNQTSMYLCASFNILGEQYFGPGTRLTVT.

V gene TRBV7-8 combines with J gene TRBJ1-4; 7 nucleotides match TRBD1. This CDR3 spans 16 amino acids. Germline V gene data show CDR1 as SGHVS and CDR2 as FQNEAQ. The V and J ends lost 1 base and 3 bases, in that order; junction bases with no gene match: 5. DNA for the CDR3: TGTGCCAGCAGCTTAGGAGGGGGCTGGGCTAATGAAAAACTGTTTTTT. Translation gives CASSLGGGWANEKLFF. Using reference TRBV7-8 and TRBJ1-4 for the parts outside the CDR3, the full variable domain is GAGVSQSPRYKVAKRGQDVALRCDPISGHVSLFWYQQALGQGPEFLTYFQNEAQLDKSGLPSDRFFAERPEGSVSTLKIQRTQQEDSAVYLCASSLGGGWANEKLFFGSGTQLSVL.

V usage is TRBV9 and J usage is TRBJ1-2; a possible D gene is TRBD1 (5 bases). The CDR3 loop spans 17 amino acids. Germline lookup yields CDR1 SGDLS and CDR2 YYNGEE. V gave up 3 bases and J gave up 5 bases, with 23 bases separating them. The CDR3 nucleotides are TGTGCCAGCAGCGCCCGGGGGGACCAGTCCCCTACTTATGGCTACACCTTC. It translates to CASSARGDQSPTYGYTF.

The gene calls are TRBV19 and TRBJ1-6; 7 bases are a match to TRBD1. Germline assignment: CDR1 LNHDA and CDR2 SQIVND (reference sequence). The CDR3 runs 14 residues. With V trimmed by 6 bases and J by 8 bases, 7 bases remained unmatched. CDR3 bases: TGTGCCAGTAGCCCGACAGGGAACGATTCACCCCTCCACTTT. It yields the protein CASSPTGNDSPLHF. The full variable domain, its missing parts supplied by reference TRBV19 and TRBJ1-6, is DGGITQSPKYLFRKEGQNVTLSCEQNLNHDAMYWYRQDPGQGLRLIYYSQIVNDFQKGDIAEGYSVSREKKESFPLTVTSAQKNPTAFYLCASSPTGNDSPLHFGNGTRLTVT.

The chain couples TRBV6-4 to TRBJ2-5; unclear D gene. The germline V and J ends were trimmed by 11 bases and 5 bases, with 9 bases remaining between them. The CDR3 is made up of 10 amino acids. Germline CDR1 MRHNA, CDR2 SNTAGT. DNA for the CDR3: TGTGCCGGTTGTAGGGAGACCCAGTACTTC. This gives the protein CAGCRETQYF.

Here the CDR3 reads CASSETGGQGNYGYTF. CDR3 nucleotide sequence: TGTGCCAGCAGCGAAACCGGTGGACAGGGAAACTATGGCTACACCTTC. This rearrangement joins TRBV9 to TRBJ1-2, with 8 bases matching TRBD1. The junction had 9 bases not matched to a gene; V was cut back by 3 bases and J by 2 bases. The CDR3 sequence is 16 residues long. CDR1 and CDR2 from the germline V gene are SGDLS and YYNGEE.

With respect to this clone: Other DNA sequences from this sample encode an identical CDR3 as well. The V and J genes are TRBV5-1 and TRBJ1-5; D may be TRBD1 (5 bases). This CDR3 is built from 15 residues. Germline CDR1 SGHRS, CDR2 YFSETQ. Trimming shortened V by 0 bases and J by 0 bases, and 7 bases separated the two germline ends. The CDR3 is CASSLDQGSNQPQHF. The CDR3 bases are TGCGCCAGCAGCTTGGATCAGGGTAGCAATCAGCCCCAGCATTTT.

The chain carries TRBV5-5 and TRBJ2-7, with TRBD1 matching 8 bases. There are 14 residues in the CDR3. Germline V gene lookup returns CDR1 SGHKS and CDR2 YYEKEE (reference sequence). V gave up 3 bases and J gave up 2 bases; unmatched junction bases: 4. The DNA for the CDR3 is TGTGCCAGCAGCTCCGGACAGGGACCCTACGAGCAGTACTTC. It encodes CASSSGQGPYEQYF.

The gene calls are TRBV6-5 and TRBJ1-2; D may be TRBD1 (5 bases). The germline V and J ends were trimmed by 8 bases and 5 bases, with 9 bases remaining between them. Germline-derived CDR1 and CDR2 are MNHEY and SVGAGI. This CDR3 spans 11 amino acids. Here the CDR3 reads CASSGLYGYTF. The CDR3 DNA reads TGTGCCAGCTCGGGACTTTATGGCTACACCTTC.

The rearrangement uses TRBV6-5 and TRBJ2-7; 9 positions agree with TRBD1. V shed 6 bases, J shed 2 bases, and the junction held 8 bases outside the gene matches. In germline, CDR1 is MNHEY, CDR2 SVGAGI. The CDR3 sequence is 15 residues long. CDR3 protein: CASRYTGTGPYEQYF. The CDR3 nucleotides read TGTGCCAGCAGGTACACCGGGACAGGGCCCTACGAGCAGTACTTC.

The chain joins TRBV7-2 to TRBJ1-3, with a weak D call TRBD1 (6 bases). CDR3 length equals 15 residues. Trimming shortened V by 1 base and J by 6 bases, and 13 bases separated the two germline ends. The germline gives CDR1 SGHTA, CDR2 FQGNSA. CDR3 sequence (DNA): TGTGCCAGCAGCTTAGGGTCAGGGGTCTTAAACACCATATATTTT. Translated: CASSLGSGVLNTIYF.

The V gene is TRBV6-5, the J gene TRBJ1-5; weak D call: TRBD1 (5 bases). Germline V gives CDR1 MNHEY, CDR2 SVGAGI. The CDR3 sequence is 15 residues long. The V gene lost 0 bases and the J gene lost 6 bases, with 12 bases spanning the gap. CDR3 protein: CASSYSGRALQPQHF. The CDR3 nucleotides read TGTGCCAGCAGTTACTCGGGCAGGGCGCTTCAGCCCCAGCATTTT.

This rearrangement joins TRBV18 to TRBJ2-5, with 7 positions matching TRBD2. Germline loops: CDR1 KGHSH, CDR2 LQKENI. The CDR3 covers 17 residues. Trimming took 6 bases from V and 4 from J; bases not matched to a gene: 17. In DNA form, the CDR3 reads TGTGCCAGCTCCTTTTCGCAGGGCGGGAGTTCGGGAGAGACCCAGTACTTC. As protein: CASSFSQGGSSGETQYF. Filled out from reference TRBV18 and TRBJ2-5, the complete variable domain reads NAGVMQNPRHLVRRRGQEARLRCSPMKGHSHVYWYRQLPEEGLKFMVYLQKENIIDESGMPKERFSAEFPKEGPSILRIQQVVRGDSAAYFCASSFSQGGSSGETQYFGPGTRLLVL.

The CDR3 spells CATPSPSSYEQYF. DNA for the CDR3: TGTGCCACCCCGAGCCCGAGCTCCTACGAGCAGTACTTC. The gene calls are TRBV6-5 and TRBJ2-7; no clear D gene. The CDR3 loop spans 13 amino acids. The V end lost 10 bases, the J end lost 0 bases, and 13 bases lay between the germline ends. Germline loops: CDR1 MNHEY, CDR2 SVGAGI.

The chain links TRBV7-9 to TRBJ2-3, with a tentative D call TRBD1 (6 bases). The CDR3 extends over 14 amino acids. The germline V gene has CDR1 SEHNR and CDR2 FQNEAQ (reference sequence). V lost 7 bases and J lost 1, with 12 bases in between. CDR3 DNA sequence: TGTGCCAGCACCCAGGGGTCGGGCACAGATACGCAGTATTTT. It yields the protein CASTQGSGTDTQYF.

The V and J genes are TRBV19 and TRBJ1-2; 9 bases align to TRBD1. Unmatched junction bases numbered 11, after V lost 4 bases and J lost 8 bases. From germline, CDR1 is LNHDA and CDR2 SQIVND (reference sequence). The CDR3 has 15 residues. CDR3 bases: TGTGCCAGTAGTACAATCGGGACAGGGAAACTCGGCTACACCTTC. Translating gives CASSTIGTGKLGYTF.

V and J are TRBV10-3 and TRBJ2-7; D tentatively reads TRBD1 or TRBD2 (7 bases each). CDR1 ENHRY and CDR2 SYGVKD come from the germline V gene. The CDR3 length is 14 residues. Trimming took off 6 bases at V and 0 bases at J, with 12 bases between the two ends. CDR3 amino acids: CAISQGGNSYEQYF. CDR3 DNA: TGTGCCATCAGCCAGGGGGGGAACTCCTACGAGCAGTACTTC.

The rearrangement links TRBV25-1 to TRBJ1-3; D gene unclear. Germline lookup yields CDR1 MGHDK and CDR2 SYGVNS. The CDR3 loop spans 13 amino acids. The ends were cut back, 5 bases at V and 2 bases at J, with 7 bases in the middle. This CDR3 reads CASSPGAGNTIYF. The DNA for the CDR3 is TGTGCCAGCAGTCCTGGGGCTGGAAACACCATATATTTT.

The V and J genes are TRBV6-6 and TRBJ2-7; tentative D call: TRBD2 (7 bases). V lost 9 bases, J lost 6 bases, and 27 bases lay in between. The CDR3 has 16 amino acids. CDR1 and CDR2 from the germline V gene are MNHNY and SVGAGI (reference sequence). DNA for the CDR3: TGTGCCAGTTGGCGGGGGCTAAGGGATACCTCGGGCGAGCAGTACTTC. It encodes CASWRGLRDTSGEQYF.

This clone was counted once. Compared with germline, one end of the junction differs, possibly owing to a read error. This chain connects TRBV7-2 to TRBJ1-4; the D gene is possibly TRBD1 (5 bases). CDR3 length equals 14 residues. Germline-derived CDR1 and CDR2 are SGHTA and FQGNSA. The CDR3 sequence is CASSPQGTTEKLFF. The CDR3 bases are TGTGCCAGCAGCCCCCAGGGTACTACTGAAAAACTGTTTTTT. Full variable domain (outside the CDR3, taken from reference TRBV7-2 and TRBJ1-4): GAGVSQSPSNKVTEKGKDVELRCDPISGHTALYWYRQSLGQGLEFLIYFQGNSAPDKSGLPSDRFSAERTGGSVSTLTIQRTQQEDSAVYLCASSPQGTTEKLFFGSGTQLSVL.

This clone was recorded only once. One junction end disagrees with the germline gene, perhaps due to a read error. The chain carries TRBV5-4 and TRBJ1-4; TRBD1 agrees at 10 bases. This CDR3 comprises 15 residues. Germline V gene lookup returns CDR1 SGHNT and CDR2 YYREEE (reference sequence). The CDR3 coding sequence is TGTGCCAGCAGTTTGGAAGGGACAGGGGTCGAAAAACTGTTTTTT. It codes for CASSLEGTGVEKLFF.